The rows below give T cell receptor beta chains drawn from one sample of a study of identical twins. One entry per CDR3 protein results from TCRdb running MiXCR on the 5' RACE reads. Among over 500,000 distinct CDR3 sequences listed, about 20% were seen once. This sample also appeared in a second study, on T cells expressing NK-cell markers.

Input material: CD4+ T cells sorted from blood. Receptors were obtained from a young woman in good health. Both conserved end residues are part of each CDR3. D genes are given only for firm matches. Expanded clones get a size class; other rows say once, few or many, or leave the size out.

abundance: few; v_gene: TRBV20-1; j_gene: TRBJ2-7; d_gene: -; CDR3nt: TGCAGTGCTAGTAACCCTGGACCTGCTTCCTACGAGCAGTACTTC; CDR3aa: CSASNPGPASYEQYF
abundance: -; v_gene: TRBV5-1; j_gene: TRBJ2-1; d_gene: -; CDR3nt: TGCGCCAGCAGCTTTGACCTAAACAATGAGCAGTTCTTC; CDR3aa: CASSFDLNNEQFF
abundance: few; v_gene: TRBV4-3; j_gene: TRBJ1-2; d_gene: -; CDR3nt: TGCGCCAGCAGCCAGTTAAATTGGGCTAACTATGGCTACACCTTC; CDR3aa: CASSQLNWANYGYTF
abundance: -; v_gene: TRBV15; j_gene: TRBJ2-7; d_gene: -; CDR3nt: TGTGCCACCAGCACCGGGGGCAGGGACGAGCAGTACTTC; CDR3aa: CATSTGGRDEQYF
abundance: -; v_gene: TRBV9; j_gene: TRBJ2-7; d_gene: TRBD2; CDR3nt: TGTGCCAGCAGCGCCAAAGCGGGGAACGAGCAGTACTTC; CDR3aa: CASSAKAGNEQYF
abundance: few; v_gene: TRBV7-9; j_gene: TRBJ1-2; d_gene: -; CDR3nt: TGTGCCAGCAGCTTAATAGGTGGCGGGGTCGGTGGCTACACCTTC; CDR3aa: CASSLIGGGVGGYTF
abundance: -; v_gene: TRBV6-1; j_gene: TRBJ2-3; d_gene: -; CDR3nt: TGTGCCAGCAGATCCGGGACCTCGGGCGTAACGCAGTATTTT; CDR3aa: CASRSGTSGVTQYF
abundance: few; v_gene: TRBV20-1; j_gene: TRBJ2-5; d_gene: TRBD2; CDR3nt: TGCAGTGCTAGTCACTGGACTAGACAAGAGACCCAGTACTTC; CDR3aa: CSASHWTRQETQYF
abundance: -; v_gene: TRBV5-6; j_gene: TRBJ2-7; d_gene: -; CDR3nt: TGTGCCAGCAGCTTGGCGTACAGGAACTACGAGCAGTACTTC; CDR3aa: CASSLAYRNYEQYF
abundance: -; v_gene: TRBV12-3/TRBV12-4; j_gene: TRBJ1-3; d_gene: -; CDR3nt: TGTGCCAGCAGTTTCTCAGTCTCTGGAAACACCATATATTTT; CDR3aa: CASSFSVSGNTIYF
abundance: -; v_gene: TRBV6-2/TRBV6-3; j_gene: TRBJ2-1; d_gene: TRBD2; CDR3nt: TGTGCCAGCAGTTACCCGAGAGCGGGGCACAATGAGCAGTTCTTC; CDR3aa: CASSYPRAGHNEQFF
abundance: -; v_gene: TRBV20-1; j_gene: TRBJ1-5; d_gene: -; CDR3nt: TGCAGTGCTAGAGGGACACCGAATCAGCCCCAGCATTTT; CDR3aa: CSARGTPNQPQHF
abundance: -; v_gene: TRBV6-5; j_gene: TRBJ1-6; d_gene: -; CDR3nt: TGTGCCAGCAGTTACTCCGGCATTAATTCACCCCTCCACTTT; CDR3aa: CASSYSGINSPLHF
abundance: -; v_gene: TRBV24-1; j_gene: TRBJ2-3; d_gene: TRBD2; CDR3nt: TGTGCCACCAGTGATGGACTAGCGGGAGCGGATCGAGATACGCAGTATTTT; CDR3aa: CATSDGLAGADRDTQYF
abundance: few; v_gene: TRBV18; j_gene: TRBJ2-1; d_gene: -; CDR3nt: TGTGCCAGCTCACCACCGCGCGGAGACAATGAGCAGTTCTTC; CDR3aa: CASSPPRGDNEQFF
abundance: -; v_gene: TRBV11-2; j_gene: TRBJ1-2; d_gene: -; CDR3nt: TGTGCCAGCAGCTCGCTCCGGGACGGCCGCTATGGCTACACCTTC; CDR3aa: CASSSLRDGRYGYTF
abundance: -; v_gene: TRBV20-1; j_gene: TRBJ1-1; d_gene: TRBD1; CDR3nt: TGCAGTGCTAGACTGCAGGGGGTGAACACTGAAGCTTTCTTT; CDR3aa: CSARLQGVNTEAFF
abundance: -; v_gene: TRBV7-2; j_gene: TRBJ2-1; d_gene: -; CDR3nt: TGTGCCAGCAGCCCAGCGGGGACACCGTACAATGAGCAGTTCTTC; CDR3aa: CASSPAGTPYNEQFF
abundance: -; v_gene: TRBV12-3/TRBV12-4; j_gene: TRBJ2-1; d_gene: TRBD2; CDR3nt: TGTGCCAGCAGTTTCCTAGCGGGAGGGAAAGGTGAGCAGTTCTTC; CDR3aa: CASSFLAGGKGEQFF
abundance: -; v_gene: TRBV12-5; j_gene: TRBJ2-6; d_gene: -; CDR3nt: TGTGCTAGTGGCTACACCCCCGACGGACACTCTGGGGCCAACGTCCTGACTTTC; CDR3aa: CASGYTPDGHSGANVLTF
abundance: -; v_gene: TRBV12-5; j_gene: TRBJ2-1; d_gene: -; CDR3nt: TGTGCTAGTGGTTTGGGAAGCGGCTACAATGAGCAGTTCTTC; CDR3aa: CASGLGSGYNEQFF
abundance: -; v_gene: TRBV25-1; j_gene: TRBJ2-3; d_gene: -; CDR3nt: TGTGCCAGTACCCTAGCTGCAACTGATACGCAGTATTTT; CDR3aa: CASTLAATDTQYF